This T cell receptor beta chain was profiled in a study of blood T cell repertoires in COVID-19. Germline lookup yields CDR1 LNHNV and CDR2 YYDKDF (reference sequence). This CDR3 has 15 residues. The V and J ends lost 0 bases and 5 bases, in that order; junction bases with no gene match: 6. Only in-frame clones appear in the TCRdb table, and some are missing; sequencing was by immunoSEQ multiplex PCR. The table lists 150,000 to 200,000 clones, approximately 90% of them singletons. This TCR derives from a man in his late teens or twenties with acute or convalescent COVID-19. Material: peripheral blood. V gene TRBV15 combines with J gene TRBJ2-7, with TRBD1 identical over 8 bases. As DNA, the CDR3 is TGTGCCACCAGCAGAGATCTAGCAGGGGGCAACGAGCAGTACTTC. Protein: CATSRDLAGGNEQYF.